The present entry profiles one TCR beta chain with its context. Its antigen is not known. Unique molecular identifiers tagged the TCR beta cDNA libraries. Input amounts of roughly 0.85 to 11 million T cells were used. These gave roughly 0.5 million cDNA molecules, so each molecule approximated one T cell. TCRdb independently ran MiXCR on the PCR reads; one entry per CDR3 protein. Here the sample spans hundreds of thousands of distinct CDR3 sequences, about 50% being singletons. The sample comes from a study of post-analysis software for immune sequencing data. Study background: As for disease course, relapsing-remitting, secondary progressive and progressive-relapsing multiple sclerosis were all included. General study findings and limits: Significantly lower normalized Chao1 diversity was seen in multiple sclerosis patients than in controls. In patients, TRBV5-6, TRBV5-1 and TRBV20-1 belonged to four or five TRBV segments found more frequently than in controls. Batch-matched samples strongly co-clustered by F measure.

Losses at the gene ends were 5 bases for V and 4 bases for J; bases not matched to a gene: 9. The CDR3 has 14 amino acids. From germline, CDR1 is DFQATT and CDR2 SNEGSKA (reference sequence). Material: blood. This receptor was taken from a girl between 5 and 17 years old with multiple sclerosis. The chain uses TRBV20-1 and TRBJ1-2; 8 bases align to TRBD1. The CDR3 nucleotides are TGCAGTGCTGTCCGACAGGGGCTAATCTATGGCTACACCTTC. It yields the protein CSAVRQGLIYGYTF.